This TCR beta chain is from a study of shared clonotypes between healthy human individuals. Profiling relied on immunoSEQ multiplex PCR, and the TCRdb table lists in-frame clones only, not all of them. The sample carries fewer than 3 million clones, just under 95% recorded once. In its sample, this clone was seen once. Sequencing was performed on naive CD4+ T cells from PBMCs. The subset here: CD45RA+ positively selected. The origin of this receptor is a man aged 18 to 35 in good health. Some clones in this sample may be carry-over from other donors' samples.

In DNA form, the CDR3 reads TGTGCCAGCAGTTTATATCGGACTAGCGGGAGGGAGACCCAGTACTTC. This codes for CASSLYRTSGRETQYF. The rearrangement uses TRBV28 and TRBJ2-5; TRBD2 matches at 14 bases. Per the germline V gene, CDR1 is MDHEN and CDR2 is SYDVKM. The J segment lost 5 bases and the V segment lost 1 base, leaving 3 bases of the junction unmatched. The CDR3 has 16 residues.